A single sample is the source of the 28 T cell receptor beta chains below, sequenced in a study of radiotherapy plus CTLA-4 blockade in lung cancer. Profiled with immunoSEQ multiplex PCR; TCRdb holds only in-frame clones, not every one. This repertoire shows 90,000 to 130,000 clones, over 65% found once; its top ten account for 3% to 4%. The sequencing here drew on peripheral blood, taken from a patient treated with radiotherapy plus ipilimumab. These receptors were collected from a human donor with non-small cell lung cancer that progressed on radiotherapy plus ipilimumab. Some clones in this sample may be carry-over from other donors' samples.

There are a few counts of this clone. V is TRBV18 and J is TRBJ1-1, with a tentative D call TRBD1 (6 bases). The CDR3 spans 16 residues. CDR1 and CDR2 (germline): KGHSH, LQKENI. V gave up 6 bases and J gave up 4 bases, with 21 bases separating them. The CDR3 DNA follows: TGTGCCAGCTCCCCGGCCGGGGGCGCGGGAATCACTGAAGCTTTCTTT. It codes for CASSPAGGAGITEAFF.

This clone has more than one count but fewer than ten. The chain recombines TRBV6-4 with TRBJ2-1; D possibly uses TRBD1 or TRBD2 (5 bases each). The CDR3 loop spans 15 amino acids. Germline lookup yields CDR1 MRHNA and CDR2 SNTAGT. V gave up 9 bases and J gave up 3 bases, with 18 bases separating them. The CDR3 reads CARTNGDVNYNEQFF. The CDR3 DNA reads TGTGCCAGAACTAACGGGGACGTTAACTACAATGAGCAGTTCTTC.

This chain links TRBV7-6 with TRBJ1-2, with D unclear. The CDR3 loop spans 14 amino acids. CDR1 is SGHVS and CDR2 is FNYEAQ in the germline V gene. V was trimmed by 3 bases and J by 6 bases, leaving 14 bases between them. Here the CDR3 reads CASSFGSLKDGYTF. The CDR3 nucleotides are TGTGCCAGCAGCTTCGGGAGTTTGAAAGATGGCTACACCTTC.

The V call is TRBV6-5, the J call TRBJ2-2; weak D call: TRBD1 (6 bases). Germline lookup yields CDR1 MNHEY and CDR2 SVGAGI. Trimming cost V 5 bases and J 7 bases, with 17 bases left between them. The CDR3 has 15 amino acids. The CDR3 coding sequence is TGTGCCAGCAGTAACCAGGGGATATTCAGCGGGGAGCTGTTTTTT. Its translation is CASSNQGIFSGELFF.

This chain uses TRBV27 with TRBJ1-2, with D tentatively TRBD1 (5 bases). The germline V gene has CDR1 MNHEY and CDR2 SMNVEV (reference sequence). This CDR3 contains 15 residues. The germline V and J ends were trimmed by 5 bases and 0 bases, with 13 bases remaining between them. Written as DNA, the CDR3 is TGTGCCAGCAGTGTGCAGGGAGGTGCTAACTATGGCTACACCTTC. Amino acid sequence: CASSVQGGANYGYTF.

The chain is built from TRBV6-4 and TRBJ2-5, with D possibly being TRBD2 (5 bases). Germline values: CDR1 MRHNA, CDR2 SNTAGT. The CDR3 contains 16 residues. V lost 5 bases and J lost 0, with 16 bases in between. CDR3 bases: TGTGCCAGCAGTCCCCAACCCAACGGGGACCAAGAGACCCAGTACTTC. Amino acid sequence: CASSPQPNGDQETQYF.

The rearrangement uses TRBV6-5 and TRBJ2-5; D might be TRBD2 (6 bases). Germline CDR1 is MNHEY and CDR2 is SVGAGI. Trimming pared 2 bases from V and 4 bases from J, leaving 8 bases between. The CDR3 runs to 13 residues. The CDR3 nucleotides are TGTGCCAGCAGTTACGGAGGGGCAGAGACCCAGTACTTC. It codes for CASSYGGAETQYF.

CDR3: CASSPGQPHQPQHF. In DNA form, the CDR3 reads TGCGCCAGCAGCCCTGGACAGCCGCACCAGCCCCAGCATTTT. The V call is TRBV5-1, the J call TRBJ1-5; perhaps TRBD1 as D (6 bases). V lost 4 bases to trimming and J lost 7 bases, with 15 bases between them. Germline V gene lookup returns CDR1 SGHRS and CDR2 YFSETQ. The CDR3 is 14 amino acids. Using reference TRBV5-1 and TRBJ1-5 for the parts outside the CDR3, the full variable domain is KAGVTQTPRYLIKTRGQQVTLSCSPISGHRSVSWYQQTPGQGLQFLFEYFSETQRNKGNFPGRFSGRQFSNSRSEMNVSTLELGDSALYLCASSPGQPHQPQHFGDGTRLSIL.

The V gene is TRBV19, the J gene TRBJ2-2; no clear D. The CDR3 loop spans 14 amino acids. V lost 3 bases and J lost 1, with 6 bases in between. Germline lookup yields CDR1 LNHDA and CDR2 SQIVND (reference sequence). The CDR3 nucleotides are TGTGCCAGTAGTATCTCCAGGAACACCGGGGAGCTGTTTTTT. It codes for CASSISRNTGELFF. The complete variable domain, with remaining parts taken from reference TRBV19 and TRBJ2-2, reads DGGITQSPKYLFRKEGQNVTLSCEQNLNHDAMYWYRQDPGQGLRLIYYSQIVNDFQKGDIAEGYSVSREKKESFPLTVTSAQKNPTAFYLCASSISRNTGELFFGEGSRLTVL.

CDR3 sequence (DNA): TGTGCCAGCAGCGCCAGGGGGCAGGGAGAGACCCAGTACTTC. This translates into CASSARGQGETQYF. The rearrangement links TRBV9 to TRBJ2-5; 8 bases are shared with TRBD1. With V trimmed by 3 bases and J by 4 bases, 5 bases remained unmatched. This CDR3 region has 14 residues. Germline V gives CDR1 SGDLS, CDR2 YYNGEE.

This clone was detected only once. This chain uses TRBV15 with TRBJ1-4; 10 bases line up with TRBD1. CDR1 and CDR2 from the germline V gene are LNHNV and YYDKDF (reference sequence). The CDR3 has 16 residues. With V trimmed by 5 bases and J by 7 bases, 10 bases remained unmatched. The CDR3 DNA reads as TGTGCCACCAGCGATAAAGACAGGGGGCTATCTGAAAAACTGTTTTTT. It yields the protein CATSDKDRGLSEKLFF.

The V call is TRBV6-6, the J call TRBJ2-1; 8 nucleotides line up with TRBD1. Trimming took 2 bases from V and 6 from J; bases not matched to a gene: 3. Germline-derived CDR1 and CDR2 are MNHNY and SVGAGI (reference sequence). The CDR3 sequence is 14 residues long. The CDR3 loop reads CASSYGTGLNEQFF. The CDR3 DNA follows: TGTGCCAGCAGTTACGGGACAGGCCTCAATGAGCAGTTCTTC.

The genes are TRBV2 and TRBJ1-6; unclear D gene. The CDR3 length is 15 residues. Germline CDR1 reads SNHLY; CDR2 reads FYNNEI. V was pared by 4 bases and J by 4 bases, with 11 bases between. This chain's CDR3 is CASSGRSSYNSPLHF. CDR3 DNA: TGTGCCAGCAGTGGCAGGAGTTCTTATAATTCACCCCTCCACTTT.

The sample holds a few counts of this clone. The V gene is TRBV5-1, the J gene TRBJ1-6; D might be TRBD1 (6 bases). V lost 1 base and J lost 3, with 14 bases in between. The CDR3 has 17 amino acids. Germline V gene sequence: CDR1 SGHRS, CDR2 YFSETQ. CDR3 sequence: CASSLTTGEDYNSPLHF. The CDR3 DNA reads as TGCGCCAGCAGCTTGACGACAGGAGAAGACTATAATTCACCCCTCCACTTT.

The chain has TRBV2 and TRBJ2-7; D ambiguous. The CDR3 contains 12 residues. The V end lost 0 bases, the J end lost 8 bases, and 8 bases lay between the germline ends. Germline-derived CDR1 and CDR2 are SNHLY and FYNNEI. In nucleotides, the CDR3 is TGTGCCAGCAGTGAAGCACGACAAAAGCAGTACTTC. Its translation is CASSEARQKQYF.

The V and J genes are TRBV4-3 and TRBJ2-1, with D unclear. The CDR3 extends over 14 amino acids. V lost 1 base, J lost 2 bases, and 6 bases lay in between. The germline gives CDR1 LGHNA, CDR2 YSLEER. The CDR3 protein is CASSQGETYNEQFF. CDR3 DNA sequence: TGCGCCAGCAGCCAAGGTGAAACCTACAATGAGCAGTTCTTC.

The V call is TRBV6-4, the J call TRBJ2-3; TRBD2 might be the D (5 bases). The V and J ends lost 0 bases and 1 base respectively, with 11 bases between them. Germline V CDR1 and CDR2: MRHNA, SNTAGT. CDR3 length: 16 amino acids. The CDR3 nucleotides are TGTGCCAGCAGTGACTCTGCGGGTAAAGGCACAGATACGCAGTATTTT. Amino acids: CASSDSAGKGTDTQYF.

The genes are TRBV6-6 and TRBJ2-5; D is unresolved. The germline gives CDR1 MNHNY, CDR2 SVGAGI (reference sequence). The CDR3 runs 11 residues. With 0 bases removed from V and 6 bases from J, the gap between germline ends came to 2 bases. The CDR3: CASSYSQTQYF. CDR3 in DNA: TGTGCCAGCAGTTACTCCCAGACCCAGTACTTC.

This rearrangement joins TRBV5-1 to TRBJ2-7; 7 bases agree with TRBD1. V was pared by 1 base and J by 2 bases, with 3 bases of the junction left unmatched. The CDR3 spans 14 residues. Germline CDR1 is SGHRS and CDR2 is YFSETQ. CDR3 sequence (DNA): TGCGCCAGCAGCTTGACAGGGGACGCCTACGAGCAGTACTTC. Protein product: CASSLTGDAYEQYF.

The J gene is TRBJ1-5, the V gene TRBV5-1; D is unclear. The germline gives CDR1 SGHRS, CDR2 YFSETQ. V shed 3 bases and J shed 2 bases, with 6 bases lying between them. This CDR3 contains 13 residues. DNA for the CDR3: TGCGCCAGCAGCTCGGACGGCAATCAGCCCCAGCATTTT. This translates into CASSSDGNQPQHF.

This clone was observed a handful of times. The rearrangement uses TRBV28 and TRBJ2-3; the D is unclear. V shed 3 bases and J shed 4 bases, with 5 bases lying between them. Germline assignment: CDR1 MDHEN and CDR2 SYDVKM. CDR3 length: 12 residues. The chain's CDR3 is CASSLVADTQYF. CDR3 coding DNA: TGTGCCAGCAGTTTGGTGGCAGATACGCAGTATTTT. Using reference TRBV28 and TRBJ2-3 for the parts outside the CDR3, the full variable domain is DVKVTQSSRYLVKRTGEKVFLECVQDMDHENMFWYRQDPGLGLRLIYFSYDVKMKEKGDIPEGYSVSREKKERFSLILESASTNQTSMYLCASSLVADTQYFGPGTRLTVL.

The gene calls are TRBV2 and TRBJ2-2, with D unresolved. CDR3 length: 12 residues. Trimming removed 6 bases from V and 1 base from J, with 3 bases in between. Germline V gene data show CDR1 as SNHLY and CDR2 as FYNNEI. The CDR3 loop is CASRRNTGELFF. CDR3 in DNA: TGTGCCAGCAGGCGGAACACCGGGGAGCTGTTTTTT.

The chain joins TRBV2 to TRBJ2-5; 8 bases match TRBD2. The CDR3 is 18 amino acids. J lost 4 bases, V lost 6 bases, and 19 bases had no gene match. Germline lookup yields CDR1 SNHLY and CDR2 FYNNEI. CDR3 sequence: CASRTGGAGRRERETQYF. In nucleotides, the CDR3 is TGTGCCAGCAGGACCGGGGGGGCGGGTAGGCGTGAGAGAGAGACCCAGTACTTC.

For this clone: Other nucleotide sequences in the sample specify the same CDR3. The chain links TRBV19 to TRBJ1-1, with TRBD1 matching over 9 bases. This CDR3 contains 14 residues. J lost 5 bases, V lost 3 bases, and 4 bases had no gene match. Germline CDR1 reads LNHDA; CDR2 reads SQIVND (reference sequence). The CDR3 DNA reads TGTGCCAGTAGTATCGGACAGGGGTATACTGAAGCTTTCTTT. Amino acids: CASSIGQGYTEAFF.

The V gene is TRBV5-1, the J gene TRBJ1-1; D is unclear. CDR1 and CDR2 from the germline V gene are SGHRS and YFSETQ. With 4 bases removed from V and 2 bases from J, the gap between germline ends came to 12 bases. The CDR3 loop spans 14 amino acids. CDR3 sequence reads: CASSPPGPNTEAFF. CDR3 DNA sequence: TGCGCCAGCAGCCCCCCTGGCCCTAACACTGAAGCTTTCTTT.

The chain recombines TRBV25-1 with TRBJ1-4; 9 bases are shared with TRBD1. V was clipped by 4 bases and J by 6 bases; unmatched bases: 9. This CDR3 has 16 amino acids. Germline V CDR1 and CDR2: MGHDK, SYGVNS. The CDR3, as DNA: TGTGCCAGCAGTGTTAGCTCGGGACAGGGAGATGAAAAACTGTTTTTT. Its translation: CASSVSSGQGDEKLFF.

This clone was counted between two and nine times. The CDR3 reads CASSRGGGARGYTEAFF. In DNA form, the CDR3 reads TGTGCCAGCAGCCGTGGGGGAGGGGCCCGGGGTTACACTGAAGCTTTCTTT. This rearrangement joins TRBV5-4 to TRBJ1-1, with a possible D match to TRBD1 (5 bases). Germline V gene sequence: CDR1 SGHNT, CDR2 YYREEE (reference sequence). Trimming took off 4 bases at V and 3 bases at J, with 22 bases between the two ends. The CDR3 is made up of 17 amino acids. The full variable domain, completed using reference TRBV5-4 and TRBJ1-1, is ETGVTQSPTHLIKTRGQQVTLRCSSQSGHNTVSWYQQALGQGPQFIFQYYREEENGRGNFPPRFSGLQFPNYSSELNVNALELDDSALYLCASSRGGGARGYTEAFFGQGTRLTVV.

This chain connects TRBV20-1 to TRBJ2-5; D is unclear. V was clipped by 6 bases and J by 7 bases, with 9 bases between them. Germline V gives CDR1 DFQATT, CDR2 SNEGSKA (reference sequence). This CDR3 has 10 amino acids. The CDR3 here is CSASGPTQYF. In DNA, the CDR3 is TGCAGTGCGTCCGGTCCGACCCAGTACTTC.